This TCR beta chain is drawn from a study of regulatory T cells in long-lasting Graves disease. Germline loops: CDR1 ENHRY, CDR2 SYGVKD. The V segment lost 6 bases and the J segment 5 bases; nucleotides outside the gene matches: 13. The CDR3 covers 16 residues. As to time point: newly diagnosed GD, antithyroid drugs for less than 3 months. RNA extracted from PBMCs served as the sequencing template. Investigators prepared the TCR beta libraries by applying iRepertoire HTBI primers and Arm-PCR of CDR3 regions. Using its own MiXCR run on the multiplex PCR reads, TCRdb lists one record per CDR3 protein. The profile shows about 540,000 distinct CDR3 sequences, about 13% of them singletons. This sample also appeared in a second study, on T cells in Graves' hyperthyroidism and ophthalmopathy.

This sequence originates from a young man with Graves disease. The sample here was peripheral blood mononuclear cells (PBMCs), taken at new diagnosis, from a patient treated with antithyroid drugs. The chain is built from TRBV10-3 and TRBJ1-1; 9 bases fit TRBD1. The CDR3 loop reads CAIRPIPGQGGTEAFF. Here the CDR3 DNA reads TGTGCCATCAGGCCCATCCCGGGACAGGGAGGGACTGAAGCTTTCTTT.